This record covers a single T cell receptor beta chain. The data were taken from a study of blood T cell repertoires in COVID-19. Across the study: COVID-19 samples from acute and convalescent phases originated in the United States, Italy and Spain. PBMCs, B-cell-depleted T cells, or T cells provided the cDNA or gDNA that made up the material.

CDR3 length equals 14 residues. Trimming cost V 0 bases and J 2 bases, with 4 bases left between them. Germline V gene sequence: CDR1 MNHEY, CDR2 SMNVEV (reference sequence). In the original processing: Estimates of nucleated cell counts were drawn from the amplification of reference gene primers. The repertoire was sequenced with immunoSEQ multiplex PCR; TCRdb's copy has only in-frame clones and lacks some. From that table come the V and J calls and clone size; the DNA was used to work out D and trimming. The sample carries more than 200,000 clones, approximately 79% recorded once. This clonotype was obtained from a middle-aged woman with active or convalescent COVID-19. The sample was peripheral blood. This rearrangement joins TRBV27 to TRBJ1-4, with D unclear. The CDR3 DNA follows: TGTGCCAGCAGTTTATCGTATACTAATGAAAAACTGTTTTTT. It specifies CASSLSYTNEKLFF.